The present TCR beta chain was sequenced within a study of technical replicates of blood from a few donors. Germline V gives CDR1 SGHRS, CDR2 YFSETQ. This CDR3 is 13 amino acids long. Trimming at V came to 5 bases and at J to 7 bases, leaving 8 bases not matched to a gene. Produced via immunoSEQ multiplex PCR; TCRdb's table is partial and in-frame only. Of 60,000 to 75,000 clones in the sample, around nine tenths were seen once. The receptor was derived from a human donor in good health. Some clones in this sample may be carry-over from other donors' samples. The rearrangement links TRBV5-1 to TRBJ1-1; 7 bases agree with TRBD1. Sequences were obtained from PBMCs. The CDR3 region is CASRYGQDNEAFF. The CDR3 nucleotides read TGCGCCAGCAGATACGGACAGGACAATGAAGCTTTCTTT.